The rows below give T cell receptor beta chains drawn from one sample of a study. Using its own MiXCR run on the RT-PCR reads, TCRdb lists one record per CDR3 protein. The data hold 550,000 to 750,000 distinct CDR3 sequences, with approximately 14% observed a single time. Sequenced material: memory CD4+ T cells from blood. The receptors shown here come from a female donor in good health, serving as a healthy control. CDR3s leave out the opening cysteine and the closing phenylalanine or tryptophan.

>TRBV25-1|TRBJ2-1
ASSGVEAAEQF
>TRBV7-2|TRBJ2-4
ASRAGLAGGLSY
>TRBV20-1|TRBJ1-6
SGPQELVSPLH
>TRBV5-1|TRBJ1-2
ASSSNPGTADGYT
>TRBV5-1|TRBJ2-7
ASSPLPSNPYEQY
>TRBV11-2|TRBJ2-1
ASSSPTGYNEQF
>TRBV6-5|TRBJ2-1
ASSLSGFDEQF
>TRBV20-1|TRBJ2-1
SARISGTLAGSYNEQF
>TRBV7-2|TRBJ1-2
ASSSTRDSDYGYT
>TRBV7-2|TRBJ2-3
ASSPSGGLGADTQY
>TRBV5-4|TRBJ1-2
ASSSVDHRGGYT
>TRBV12-3/TRBV12-4|TRBJ1-2
ASRAGTGAS
>TRBV5-1|TRBJ2-3
ASSSVSGTDTQY
>TRBV12-3/TRBV12-4|TRBJ1-1
ASSPRVGTEAF
>TRBV5-1|TRBJ2-2
ASSFPGTGGLTGELF
>TRBV19|TRBJ1-4
ASSINWAAREKLF
>TRBV9|TRBJ1-1
ASSPRGDLGTEAF
>TRBV9|TRBJ2-1
ASSERVVNYNEQF
>TRBV12-3/TRBV12-4|TRBJ2-3
ASSLASGYTDTQY
>TRBV6-2/TRBV6-3|TRBJ2-1
ASSYSITGQYNEQF
>TRBV5-1|TRBJ2-1
ASSQGLDSDEQF
>TRBV6-5|TRBJ2-3
ASSYSMSDIDTQY
>TRBV4-1|TRBJ2-1
ASSQGLAGVNEQF
>TRBV18|TRBJ1-1
ASSPVDTNTEAF
>TRBV2|TRBJ2-1
ASSAFTSVNEQF
>TRBV19|TRBJ2-1
ASSILRTSIEQF
>TRBV7-2|TRBJ1-1
AGSIQGVGTEAF
>TRBV14|TRBJ2-7
ASSQIGYEQY
>TRBV28|TRBJ1-5
ASSLRDRAWHSNQPQH
>TRBV6-5|TRBJ2-7
ASSPQLAGGREQY
>TRBV6-5|TRBJ2-5
ASSYSFWTGGAETQY
>TRBV4-3|TRBJ1-5
ASSQDEKGAQH
>TRBV6-2/TRBV6-3|TRBJ2-7
ASSRGQGYEQY
>TRBV12-3/TRBV12-4|TRBJ1-2
ASSRLRSYGYT
>TRBV9|TRBJ2-3
ASSGPPTGESTDTQY
>TRBV20-1|TRBJ2-2
SASSPAGTGELF
>TRBV9|TRBJ2-1
ASSVGTHSYNEQF
>TRBV24-1|TRBJ1-2
ATSDSRTGGHSGYT
>TRBV7-2|TRBJ1-1
ASSPRGAEAF
>TRBV5-1|TRBJ1-2
ASRHRGEGGYT
>TRBV5-4|TRBJ1-1
ASTFWGALRGTEAF
>TRBV7-2|TRBJ1-2
ASSLAGTANYGYT
>TRBV12-3/TRBV12-4|TRBJ2-7
ASSWGRGIGTYEQY
>TRBV7-3|TRBJ2-5
ASSLSFQETQY
>TRBV27|TRBJ1-1
ASSLMAMNTEAF
>TRBV2|TRBJ2-1
ASLGLAVLNEQF
>TRBV20-1|TRBJ2-7
SANSEAYEQY
>TRBV28|TRBJ2-2
ASRDPGQGLDTGELF
>TRBV4-2|TRBJ2-1
ASSQEGGGSPYNEQF